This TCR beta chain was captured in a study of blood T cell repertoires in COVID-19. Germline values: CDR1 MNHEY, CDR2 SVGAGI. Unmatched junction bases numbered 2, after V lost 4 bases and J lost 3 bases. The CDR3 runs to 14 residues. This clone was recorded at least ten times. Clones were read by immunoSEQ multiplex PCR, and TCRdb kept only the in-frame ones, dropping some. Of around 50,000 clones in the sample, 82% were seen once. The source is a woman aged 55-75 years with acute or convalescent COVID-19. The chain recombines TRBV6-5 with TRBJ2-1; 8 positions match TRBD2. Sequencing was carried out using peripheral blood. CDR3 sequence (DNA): TGTGCCAGCAGTTCGGGGGGGGGCTACAATGAGCAGTTCTTC. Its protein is CASSSGGGYNEQFF.